This TCR beta chain was identified in a study of CD8+ T cells in alopecia areata. This clone appeared a few times. Treatment noted: oral pan-JAK inhibitor, 5-10 mg twice daily. Both CD4+ and CD8+ T cells were separated by sorting PBMCs. Extraction of RNA preceded its reverse transcription into cDNA, which served as the sequencing template. Data came from immunoSEQ multiplex PCR; TCRdb stores just in-frame clones and leaves some out. Here the sample spans about 200,000 clones, 58% being singletons. The CDR3 is 12 residues long. The germline V gene encodes CDR1 GTSNPN and CDR2 SVGIG (reference sequence). The V gene lost 2 bases and the J gene lost 10 bases, with 12 bases spanning the gap.

This chain links TRBV30 with TRBJ2-1; the D call may be TRBD1 or TRBD2 (5 bases each). The sequences come from CD4+ T cells sorted from blood, collected at week 24, from a patient treated with tofacitinib. The clonotype was recovered from a human donor with alopecia areata. DNA of the CDR3: TGTGCCTGGAGTTTGGGGGTTTGGGAGCAGTTCTTC. This gives the protein CAWSLGVWEQFF.